This TCR beta chain was identified in a study of identical twins. Via MiXCR, TCRdb re-called the 5' RACE reads, giving one row per CDR3 protein. Of just under 650,000 distinct CDR3 sequences in the sample, roughly 7.1% were seen once. Remarks on this clonotype: Its target is not known.

Trimming left V 7 bases short and J 0 bases short, with 22 bases between. Germline V lookup: CDR1 SNHLY, CDR2 FYNNEI. The CDR3 loop spans 18 amino acids. Study-level results: For out-of-frame beta sequences, excess twin sharing was weaker.

These data were also filed under a second study, of yellow fever vaccine responses in identical twins.

This sequence joins TRBV2 and TRBJ1-5; D gene uncertain. Sample: PBMCs. This TCR came from a young woman in good health. The CDR3 nucleotides are TGTGCCAGCATCGGAGGAACGGAGGACGGTCATAGCAATCAGCCCCAGCATTTT. Translation: CASIGGTEDGHSNQPQHF.